These T cell receptor beta chains were read from a single sample in a study of CD8 T cells in Susac syndrome. TCRdb re-called the immunoSEQ multiplex PCR reads through MiXCR, storing one row per CDR3 protein. The table shows 150,000 to 200,000 distinct CDR3 sequences, with approximately 93% occurring only once. Sequencing was done on a sample of CD4+ T cells from PBMCs. The receptors derive from a human donor with multiple sclerosis. The CDR3 runs from the conserved cysteine through the conserved F or W. D genes are given only for firm matches. Size values are once, few and many counts, or a class for expanded clones, and some rows have none.

v_gene: TRBV6-2/TRBV6-3
abundance: -
d_gene: TRBD2
j_gene: TRBJ2-5
CDR3aa: CASRLGLAGTPGRETQYF
CDR3nt: TGTGCCAGCCGCCTCGGGCTAGCGGGCACTCCCGGAAGGGAGACCCAGTACTTC

v_gene: TRBV9
abundance: -
d_gene: TRBD1
j_gene: TRBJ1-4
CDR3aa: CASSVGSGQGNEKLFF
CDR3nt: TGTGCCAGCAGCGTAGGTTCCGGACAGGGGAATGAAAAACTGTTTTTT

v_gene: TRBV28
abundance: -
d_gene: TRBD2
j_gene: TRBJ2-1
CDR3aa: CASSSPFQRGVPEQFF
CDR3nt: TGTGCCAGCAGTTCCCCCTTCCAGCGGGGGGTTCCTGAGCAGTTCTTC

v_gene: TRBV28
abundance: -
d_gene: -
j_gene: TRBJ1-5
CDR3aa: CASSIAYGGTNAQPQHF
CDR3nt: TGTGCCAGCAGTATCGCGTATGGTGGGACAAATGCTCAGCCCCAGCATTTT

v_gene: TRBV20-1
abundance: -
d_gene: -
j_gene: TRBJ2-3
CDR3aa: CSPREFTDTQYF
CDR3nt: TGCAGCCCCCGGGAGTTCACAGATACGCAGTATTTT

v_gene: TRBV20-1
abundance: -
d_gene: TRBD2
j_gene: TRBJ2-1
CDR3aa: CSARDRPSGGNEQFF
CDR3nt: TGCAGTGCTAGAGATCGCCCTAGCGGGGGGAATGAGCAGTTCTTC

v_gene: TRBV24-1
abundance: few
d_gene: -
j_gene: TRBJ2-7
CDR3aa: CATSVTGFEQYF
CDR3nt: TGTGCCACCAGTGTTACAGGTTTCGAGCAGTACTTC

v_gene: TRBV5-6
abundance: -
d_gene: TRBD2
j_gene: TRBJ2-5
CDR3aa: CASSLQAGEVETQYF
CDR3nt: TGTGCCAGCAGCTTACAAGCGGGAGAGGTGGAGACCCAGTACTTC

v_gene: TRBV29-1
abundance: -
d_gene: -
j_gene: TRBJ2-7
CDR3aa: CSVDGQTYEQYF
CDR3nt: TGCAGCGTAGATGGACAAACCTACGAGCAGTACTTC

v_gene: TRBV6-6
abundance: -
d_gene: TRBD2
j_gene: TRBJ2-7
CDR3aa: CASRDPGTSGSYEQYF
CDR3nt: TGTGCCAGCAGAGACCCCGGGACTAGCGGCTCCTACGAGCAGTACTTC

v_gene: TRBV20-1
abundance: once
d_gene: TRBD2
j_gene: TRBJ2-5
CDR3aa: CSANDYSGRTETQYF
CDR3nt: TGCAGTGCTAATGACTATAGCGGGAGAACTGAGACCCAGTACTTC

v_gene: TRBV5-1
abundance: few
d_gene: -
j_gene: TRBJ2-7
CDR3aa: CASSLDPSSASYEQYF
CDR3nt: TGCGCCAGCAGCTTGGATCCGTCTAGCGCCTCCTACGAGCAGTACTTC

v_gene: TRBV2
abundance: -
d_gene: -
j_gene: TRBJ2-6
CDR3aa: CASSEVISSGANVLTF
CDR3nt: TGTGCCAGCAGTGAAGTGATCAGCTCTGGGGCCAACGTCCTGACTTTC

v_gene: TRBV24-1
abundance: -
d_gene: TRBD1
j_gene: TRBJ2-7
CDR3aa: CATSDPGQGANEQYF
CDR3nt: TGTGCCACCAGTGATCCGGGACAGGGGGCAAACGAGCAGTACTTC

v_gene: TRBV20-1
abundance: -
d_gene: TRBD2
j_gene: TRBJ2-7
CDR3aa: CSARDSGGRAYEQYF
CDR3nt: TGCAGTGCTAGAGATTCGGGCGGGAGGGCCTACGAGCAGTACTTC